The clone carrying this T cell receptor (beta chain) has a count of ten or more. The target antigen is unknown. These data are taken from a study of human T cells and chemical hapten exposure. Study summary: All through the approximately 23-week study, the scalp of each patient received diphenylcyclopropenone doses weekly. Study results and caveats: Once DPC sensitization occurred, TCRs above 1 in 1000 frequency showed no change.

Germline V lookup: CDR1 MNHEY, CDR2 SVGAGI. Trimming cost V 6 bases and J 5 bases, with 13 bases left between them. The CDR3 spans 14 residues. The time point denotes: pre-sensitization, week 0. Documented treatment: therapeutic diphenylcyclopropenone sensitization with weekly scalp DPC. TCRdb re-derived calls from the RACE reads in MiXCR, one entry per CDR3 protein. Of fewer than 300,000 distinct CDR3 sequences listed, approximately 8% are singletons. Sequencing used whole blood, obtained in connection with sensitization to the hapten diphenylcyclopropenone (DPC). This clonotype was obtained from a man in his late teens or twenties with alopecia areata. Some clones in this sample may be carry-over from other donors' samples. This chain joins TRBV6-5 and TRBJ1-4; D unclear. The CDR3 DNA is TGTGCCAGCAGAAAAGTAGATGGGAATGAAAAACTGTTTTTT. Translated, it gives CASRKVDGNEKLFF.